These T cell receptor beta chains were read from a single sample in a study of blood T cell repertoires in COVID-19. The table came from immunoSEQ multiplex PCR; TCRdb's copy has only in-frame clones and leaves some out. The table records roughly 90,000 clones, 80% of them present only once. Specimen: peripheral blood. These receptors all stem from a woman aged 70-85 years with acute or convalescent COVID-19. The CDR3 runs from the conserved cysteine through the conserved F or W. D genes are given only for firm matches. The listing skips clone size in some rows; elsewhere it reads once, few, many or a size class.

CDR3 protein,CDR3 DNA,J gene,D gene,CDR3 length,clone size,V gene
CASSLARRLTDTQYF,TGCGCCAGCAGCTTGGCCCGCAGGCTCACAGATACGCAGTATTTT,TRBJ2-3,NA,15,NA,TRBV5-1
CASSRPHPRIEAFF,TGTGCCAGTAGTAGACCCCACCCCAGGATTGAAGCTTTCTTT,TRBJ1-1,NA,14,NA,TRBV19
CASSLGLAGFLDTQYF,TGCGCCAGCAGCTTGGGACTAGCGGGATTTTTAGATACGCAGTATTTT,TRBJ2-3,TRBD2,16,NA,TRBV5-1
CASSFPGTDTQYF,TGTGCCAGCAGCTTTCCGGGCACAGATACGCAGTATTTT,TRBJ2-3,NA,13,NA,TRBV5-6
CAISDEGDSPSLAFF,TGTGCCATCAGTGACGAGGGGGACAGTCCCTCCCTGGCTTTCTTT,TRBJ1-1,TRBD1,15,few,TRBV10-3
CASSLGDRGIYEQFF,TGTGCCAGCAGCTTAGGAGACAGGGGTATCTATGAGCAGTTCTTC,TRBJ2-1,TRBD1,15,once,TRBV7-3
CASSLRTGWSGELFF,TGTGCCAGCAGTTTAAGGACAGGGTGGTCCGGGGAGCTGTTTTTT,TRBJ2-2,TRBD1,15,NA,TRBV28
CASSLTGSGNTIYF,TGTGCCAGCAGCTTAACAGGCTCTGGAAACACCATATATTTT,TRBJ1-3,NA,14,NA,TRBV7-8
CASSLIRTSGRGGHNEQFF,TGCGCCAGCAGCCTGATACGGACTAGCGGGAGGGGAGGGCACAATGAGCAGTTCTTC,TRBJ2-1,TRBD2,19,NA,TRBV5-1
CSARVLGGEFF,TGCAGTGCTAGAGTCCTAGGGGGGGAGTTCTTC,TRBJ2-1,NA,11,once,TRBV20-1
CASSPSTGTSNYGYTF,TGCGCCAGCAGCCCGTCGACAGGGACTTCTAACTATGGCTACACCTTC,TRBJ1-2,TRBD1,16,NA,TRBV5-1
CASKAGSNQPQHF,TGTGCCAGCAAAGCGGGGAGCAATCAGCCCCAGCATTTT,TRBJ1-5,NA,13,NA,TRBV28
CASSMNRENTEAFF,TGTGCCAGCAGTATGAACAGGGAGAACACTGAAGCTTTCTTT,TRBJ1-1,NA,14,few,TRBV27
CASSQDSGSGSPLHF,TGTGCCAGCAGCCAAGATAGTGGCAGCGGTTCACCCCTCCACTTT,TRBJ1-6,NA,15,NA,TRBV4-2
CASRPITGTGNYGYTF,TGTGCCAGCAGGCCGATTACCGGGACAGGGAACTATGGCTACACCTTC,TRBJ1-2,TRBD1,16,few,TRBV28
CASSFPTPGQLVETNEKLFF,TGTGCCAGCAGTTTTCCAACCCCGGGACAGCTCGTCGAGACTAATGAAAAACTGTTTTTT,TRBJ1-4,TRBD1,20,NA,TRBV28
CASNFGGEETQYF,TGTGCCAGCAACTTCGGGGGGGAAGAGACCCAGTACTTC,TRBJ2-5,TRBD2,13,once,TRBV6-5
CASSPRDRANTGELFF,TGTGCCAGCAGTCCGCGGGATCGCGCGAACACCGGGGAGCTGTTTTTT,TRBJ2-2,NA,16,NA,TRBV28
CASWEGDAYNEQFF,TGCGCCAGCTGGGAGGGGGATGCCTACAATGAGCAGTTCTTC,TRBJ2-1,NA,14,NA,TRBV5-1
CASSLRTGGTEAFF,TGCGCCAGCAGCTTGCGGACAGGGGGCACTGAAGCTTTCTTT,TRBJ1-1,TRBD1,14,NA,TRBV5-1
CASSPLGGTSASEGETQYF,TGCGCCAGCAGCCCGTTGGGGGGGACTAGCGCATCGGAAGGAGAGACCCAGTACTTC,TRBJ2-5,TRBD2,19,NA,TRBV5-1
CASSPLEPGLVSEQYF,TGTGCCAGCAGCCCCTTGGAACCAGGTCTCGTCAGCGAGCAGTACTTC,TRBJ2-7,NA,16,few,TRBV3-1/TRBV3-2
CASSQESLAGSYEQYF,TGTGCCAGCAGCCAAGAATCCCTAGCGGGTTCCTACGAGCAGTACTTC,TRBJ2-7,TRBD2,16,NA,TRBV4-2
CAVVDRSEQFF,TGTGCCGTAGTAGATAGAAGTGAGCAGTTCTTC,TRBJ2-1,NA,11,NA,TRBV19
CASSGGRGNTEAFF,TGTGCCAGCAGCGGAGGGCGGGGGAACACTGAAGCTTTCTTT,TRBJ1-1,NA,14,NA,TRBV7-6
CASSVGAVSNQPQHF,TGTGCCAGCTCCGTGGGGGCCGTTAGCAATCAGCCCCAGCATTTT,TRBJ1-5,NA,15,NA,TRBV18
CSVSLAGKRTDTQYF,TGCAGCGTTTCTCTAGCGGGGAAGCGCACAGATACGCAGTATTTT,TRBJ2-3,TRBD2,15,NA,TRBV29-1
CASSEDRGPVGYTF,TGTGCCAGCAGCGAGGACAGGGGGCCTGTGGGCTACACCTTC,TRBJ1-2,TRBD1,14,NA,TRBV5-4
CASSYRREDTQYF,TGTGCCAGCAGTTACCGCAGGGAAGATACGCAGTATTTT,TRBJ2-3,NA,13,NA,TRBV6-2/TRBV6-3
CASSDPNREGYGYTF,TGCGCCAGCAGTGACCCCAACAGGGAAGGCTATGGCTACACCTTC,TRBJ1-2,NA,15,NA,TRBV10-1
CASSQEASGASYEQYF,TGTGCCAGCAGCCAAGAGGCTAGCGGGGCCTCCTACGAGCAGTACTTC,TRBJ2-7,TRBD2,16,once,TRBV4-2
CASSSGNTGELFF,TGTGCCAGCAGCTCCGGGAACACCGGGGAGCTGTTTTTT,TRBJ2-2,NA,13,NA,TRBV6-6
CASSQALAGRTDTQYF,TGTGCCAGCAGCCAAGCCTTAGCGGGGCGCACAGATACGCAGTATTTT,TRBJ2-3,TRBD2,16,NA,TRBV3-1/TRBV3-2
CASRNGVYGYTF,TGTGCCAGCAGGAACGGAGTATATGGCTACACCTTC,TRBJ1-2,NA,12,NA,TRBV2
CASSFSGGNTGELFF,TGTGCCAGCAGCTTTAGCGGGGGGAACACCGGGGAGCTGTTTTTT,TRBJ2-2,TRBD2,15,NA,TRBV7-6
CASTTDRFYEQYF,TGTGCCAGCACCACTGACAGATTCTACGAGCAGTACTTC,TRBJ2-7,NA,13,NA,TRBV2
CASSPGTGGSYGYTF,TGTGCCAGCAGCCCCGGGACAGGGGGGAGCTATGGCTACACCTTC,TRBJ1-2,TRBD1,15,NA,TRBV6-5
CASSLKGGSTEAFF,TGTGCCAGCAGCTTAAAGGGGGGGAGCACTGAAGCTTTCTTT,TRBJ1-1,NA,14,NA,TRBV7-9
CSASTASGVQETQYF,TGCAGTGCTAGTACAGCTAGCGGGGTTCAAGAGACCCAGTACTTC,TRBJ2-5,TRBD2,15,NA,TRBV20-1
CASSLAAGAPNEQFF,TGCGCCAGCAGCTTGGCAGCGGGAGCCCCCAATGAGCAGTTCTTC,TRBJ2-1,TRBD2,15,once,TRBV5-1
CASSPGQGTEAFF,TGCGCCAGCAGCCCGGGACAGGGCACTGAAGCTTTCTTT,TRBJ1-1,TRBD1,13,NA,TRBV5-1
CASSFKSAGELFF,TGTGCCAGCAGCTTCAAAAGCGCCGGGGAGCTGTTTTTT,TRBJ2-2,NA,13,NA,TRBV7-2
CASSPTGLANEKLFF,TGTGCCAGCAGCCCGACAGGGTTGGCTAATGAAAAACTGTTTTTT,TRBJ1-4,TRBD1,15,NA,TRBV7-2
CASSVEGLNTEAFF,TGTGCCAGTAGCGTGGAGGGTTTAAACACTGAAGCTTTCTTT,TRBJ1-1,NA,14,NA,TRBV19
CASSAPGKPYEQYF,TGTGCCAGCAGCGCACCAGGAAAACCCTACGAGCAGTACTTC,TRBJ2-7,NA,14,NA,TRBV11-1
CASSLFLVISTGELFF,TGTGCCAGCAGCTTATTCCTAGTTATAAGCACCGGGGAGCTGTTTTTT,TRBJ2-2,NA,16,many,TRBV7-8
CASSPGQVLSSVLTF,TGTGCCAGCAGCCCGGGACAGGTTTTAAGTAGCGTCCTGACTTTC,TRBJ2-6,TRBD1,15,few,TRBV5-4
CAWSVANTIYF,TGTGCCTGGAGTGTAGCAAACACCATATATTTT,TRBJ1-3,NA,11,NA,TRBV30
CASSLGLAGGPVYEQYF,TGTGCCAGCAGCTTAGGACTAGCGGGAGGGCCCGTCTACGAGCAGTACTTC,TRBJ2-7,TRBD2,17,NA,TRBV7-2
CATRDRNYGYTF,TGTGCCACAAGGGACAGAAACTATGGCTACACCTTC,TRBJ1-2,TRBD1,12,NA,TRBV10-3
CASRQTNEKLFF,TGTGCCAGCAGACAGACTAATGAAAAACTGTTTTTT,TRBJ1-4,NA,12,NA,TRBV28
CASSSLSRGGYGYTF,TGTGCCAGCAGCTCCCTTTCCAGAGGGGGCTATGGCTACACCTTC,TRBJ1-2,NA,15,few,TRBV7-8
CASSLDPSPRGVSYGYTF,TGTGCCAGCAGCTTAGACCCTTCCCCCAGGGGGGTTAGCTATGGCTACACCTTC,TRBJ1-2,TRBD1,18,few,TRBV5-4
CASRASGGDTQYF,TGTGCTTCGAGAGCTAGCGGGGGAGATACGCAGTATTTT,TRBJ2-3,TRBD2,13,NA,TRBV11-2